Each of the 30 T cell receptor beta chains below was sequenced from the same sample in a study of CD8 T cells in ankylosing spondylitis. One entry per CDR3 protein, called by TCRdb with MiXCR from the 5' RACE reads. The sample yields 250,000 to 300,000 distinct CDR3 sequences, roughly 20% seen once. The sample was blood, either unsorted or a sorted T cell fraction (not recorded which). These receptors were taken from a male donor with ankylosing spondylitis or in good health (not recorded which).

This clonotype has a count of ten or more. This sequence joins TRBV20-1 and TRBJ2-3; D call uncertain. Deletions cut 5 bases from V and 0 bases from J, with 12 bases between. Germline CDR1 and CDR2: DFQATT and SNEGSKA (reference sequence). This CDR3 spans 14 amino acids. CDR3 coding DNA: TGCAGTGCTCATGACTCTCTTAGCACAGATACGCAGTATTTT. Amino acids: CSAHDSLSTDTQYF.

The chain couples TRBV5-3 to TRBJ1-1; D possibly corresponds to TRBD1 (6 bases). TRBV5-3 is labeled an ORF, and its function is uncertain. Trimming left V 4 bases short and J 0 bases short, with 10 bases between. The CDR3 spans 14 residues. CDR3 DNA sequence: TGTGCCAGAAGCCTCCGGACAGTGAACACTGAAGCTTTCTTT. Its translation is CARSLRTVNTEAFF.

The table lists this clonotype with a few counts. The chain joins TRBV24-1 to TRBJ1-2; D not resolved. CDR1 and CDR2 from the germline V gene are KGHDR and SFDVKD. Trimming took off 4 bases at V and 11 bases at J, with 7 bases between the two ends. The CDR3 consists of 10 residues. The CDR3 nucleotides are TGTGCCACCAGTGACCACATGTACACCTTC. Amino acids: CATSDHMYTF.

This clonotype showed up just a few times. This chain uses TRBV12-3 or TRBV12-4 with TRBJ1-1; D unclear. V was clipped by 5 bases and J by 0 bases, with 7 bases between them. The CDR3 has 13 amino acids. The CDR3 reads CASSRALNTEAFF. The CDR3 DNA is TGTGCCAGCAGTCGGGCCTTGAACACTGAAGCTTTCTTT.

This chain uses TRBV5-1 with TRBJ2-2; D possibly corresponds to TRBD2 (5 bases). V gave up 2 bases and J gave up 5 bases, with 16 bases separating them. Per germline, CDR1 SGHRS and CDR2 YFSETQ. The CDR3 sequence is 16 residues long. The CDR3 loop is CASSLSGEPGTGELFF. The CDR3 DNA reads TGCGCCAGCAGCTTAAGTGGGGAGCCTGGGACCGGGGAGCTGTTTTTT.

The CDR3 DNA is TGCGCCAGCAGCTTTGGCCACCCAGGGTCCAATGAGCAGTTCTTC. Translating gives CASSFGHPGSNEQFF. This chain links TRBV5-1 with TRBJ2-1; a weak D match, TRBD1 (5 bases). Germline CDR1 SGHRS, CDR2 YFSETQ. CDR3 length equals 15 residues. Trimming took 2 bases from V and 6 from J, leaving 15 bases between them.

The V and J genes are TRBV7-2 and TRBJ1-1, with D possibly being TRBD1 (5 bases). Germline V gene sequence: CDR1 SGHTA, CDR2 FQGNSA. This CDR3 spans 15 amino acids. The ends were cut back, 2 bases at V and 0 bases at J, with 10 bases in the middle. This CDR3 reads CASSLSGALNTEAFF. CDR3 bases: TGTGCCAGCAGCTTAAGCGGGGCCTTGAACACTGAAGCTTTCTTT.

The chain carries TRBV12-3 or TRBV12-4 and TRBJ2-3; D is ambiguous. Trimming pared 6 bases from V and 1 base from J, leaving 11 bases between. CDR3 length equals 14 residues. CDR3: CASSLFQGTDTQYF. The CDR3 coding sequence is TGTGCCAGCAGCCTATTTCAGGGCACAGATACGCAGTATTTT.

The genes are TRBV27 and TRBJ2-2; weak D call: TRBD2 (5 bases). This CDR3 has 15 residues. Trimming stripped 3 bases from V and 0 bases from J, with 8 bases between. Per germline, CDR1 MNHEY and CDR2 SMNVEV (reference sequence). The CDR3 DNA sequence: TGTGCCAGCAGTTTCGGGAACGCGAACACCGGGGAGCTGTTTTTT. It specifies CASSFGNANTGELFF.

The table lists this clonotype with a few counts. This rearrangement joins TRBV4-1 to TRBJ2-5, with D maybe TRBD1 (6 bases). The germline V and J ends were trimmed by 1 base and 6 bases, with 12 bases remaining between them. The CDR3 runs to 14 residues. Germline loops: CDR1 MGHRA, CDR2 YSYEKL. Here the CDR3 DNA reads TGCGCCAGCAGCCAAGTTCAGGGGCAAAAGACCCAGTACTTC. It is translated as CASSQVQGQKTQYF.

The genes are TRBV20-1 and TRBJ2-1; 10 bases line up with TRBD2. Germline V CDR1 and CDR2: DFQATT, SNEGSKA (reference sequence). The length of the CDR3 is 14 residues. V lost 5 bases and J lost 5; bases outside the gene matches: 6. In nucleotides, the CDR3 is TGCAGTGCTCAACGGCTAGCGGGAGACAATGAGCAGTTCTTC. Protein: CSAQRLAGDNEQFF.

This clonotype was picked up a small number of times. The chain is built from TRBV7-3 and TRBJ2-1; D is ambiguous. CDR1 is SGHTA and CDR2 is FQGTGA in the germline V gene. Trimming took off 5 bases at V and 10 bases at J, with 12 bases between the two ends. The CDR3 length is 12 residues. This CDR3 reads CASSPKVGEQFF. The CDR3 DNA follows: TGTGCCAGCAGCCCCAAGGTTGGAGAGCAGTTCTTC. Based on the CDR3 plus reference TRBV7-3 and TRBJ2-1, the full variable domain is GAGVSQTPSNKVTEKGKYVELRCDPISGHTALYWYRQSLGQGPEFLIYFQGTGAADDSGLPNDRFFAVRPEGSVSTLKIQRTERGDSAVYLCASSPKVGEQFFGPGTRLTVL.

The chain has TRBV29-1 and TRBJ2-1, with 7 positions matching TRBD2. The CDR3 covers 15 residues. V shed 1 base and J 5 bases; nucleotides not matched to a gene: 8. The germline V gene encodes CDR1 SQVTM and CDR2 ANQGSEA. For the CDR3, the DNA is TGCAGCGTTGAAGTAACTGGGGGGGTCAACAATGAGCAGTTCTTC. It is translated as CSVEVTGGVNNEQFF.

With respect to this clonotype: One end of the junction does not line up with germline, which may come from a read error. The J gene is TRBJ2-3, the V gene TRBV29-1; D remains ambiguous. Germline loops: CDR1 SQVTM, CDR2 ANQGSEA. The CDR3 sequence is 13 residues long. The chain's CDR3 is CSVVPGYTDSQYF. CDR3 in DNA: TGCAGCGTTGTCCCCGGATACACAGATTCGCAGTATTTT.

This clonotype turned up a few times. The CDR3 sequence is CASSVGRGFGQPQHF. The CDR3 nucleotides read TGTGCCAGCAGCGTGGGCAGGGGGTTTGGTCAGCCCCAGCATTTT. The chain employs TRBV11-2 and TRBJ1-5, with TRBD1 matching 7 bases. This CDR3 has 15 amino acids. CDR1 and CDR2 (germline): SGHAT, FQNNGV. Trimming cost V 5 bases and J 6 bases; bases outside gene matches: 10.

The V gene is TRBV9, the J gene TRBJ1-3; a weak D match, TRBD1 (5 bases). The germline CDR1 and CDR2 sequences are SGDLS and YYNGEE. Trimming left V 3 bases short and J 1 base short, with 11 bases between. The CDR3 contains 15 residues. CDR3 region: CASSATGGSGNTIYF. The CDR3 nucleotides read TGTGCCAGCAGCGCGACCGGGGGGTCTGGAAACACCATATATTTT.

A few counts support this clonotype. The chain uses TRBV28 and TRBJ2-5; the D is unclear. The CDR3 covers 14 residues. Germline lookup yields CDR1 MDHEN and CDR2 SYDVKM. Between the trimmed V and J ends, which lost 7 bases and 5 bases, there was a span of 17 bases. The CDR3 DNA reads TGTGCCAGCAATACCCCACGGCCCCGGGAGACCCAGTACTTC. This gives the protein CASNTPRPRETQYF.

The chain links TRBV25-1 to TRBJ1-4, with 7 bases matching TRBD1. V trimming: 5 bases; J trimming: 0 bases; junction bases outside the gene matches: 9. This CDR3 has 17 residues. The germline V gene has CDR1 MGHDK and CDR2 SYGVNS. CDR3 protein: CASSSPRTGATNEKLFF. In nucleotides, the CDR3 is TGTGCCAGCAGTTCCCCTAGAACAGGGGCAACTAATGAAAAACTGTTTTTT. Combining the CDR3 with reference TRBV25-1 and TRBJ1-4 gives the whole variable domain EADIYQTPRYLVIGTGKKITLECSQTMGHDKMYWYQQDPGMELHLIHYSYGVNSTEKGDLSSESTVSRIRTEHFPLTLESARPSHTSQYLCASSSPRTGATNEKLFFGSGTQLSVL.

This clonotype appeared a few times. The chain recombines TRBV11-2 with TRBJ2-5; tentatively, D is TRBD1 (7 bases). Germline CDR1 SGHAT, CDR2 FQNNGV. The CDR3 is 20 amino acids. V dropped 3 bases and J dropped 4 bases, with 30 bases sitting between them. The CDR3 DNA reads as TGTGCCAGCAGCTTGTCGGACAGGTTGCGCCGTACTGGGGGGTTAGAGACCCAGTACTTC. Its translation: CASSLSDRLRRTGGLETQYF.

CDR3 DNA sequence: TGTGCCAGCAGTTTATCGATAGCCGGGGAGACCCAGTACTTC. Protein: CASSLSIAGETQYF. This rearrangement joins TRBV27 to TRBJ2-5, with D uncertain. The CDR3 contains 14 residues. V lost 0 bases and J lost 5, with 10 bases in between. CDR1 and CDR2 (germline): MNHEY, SMNVEV (reference sequence).

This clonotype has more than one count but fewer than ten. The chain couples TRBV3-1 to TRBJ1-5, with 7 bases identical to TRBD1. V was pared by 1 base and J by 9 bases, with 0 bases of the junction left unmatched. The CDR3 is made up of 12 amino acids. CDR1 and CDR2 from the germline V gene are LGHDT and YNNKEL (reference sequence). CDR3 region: CASSQGQGPQHF. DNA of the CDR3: TGTGCCAGCAGCCAAGGACAGGGGCCCCAGCATTTT.

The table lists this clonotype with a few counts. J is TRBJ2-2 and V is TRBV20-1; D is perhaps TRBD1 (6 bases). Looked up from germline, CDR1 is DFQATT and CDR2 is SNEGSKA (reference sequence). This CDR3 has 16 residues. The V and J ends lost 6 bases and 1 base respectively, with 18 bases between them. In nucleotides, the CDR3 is TGCAGTGCCAGGGTGGGGGCAGGCTTGAACACCGGGGAGCTGTTTTTT. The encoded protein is CSARVGAGLNTGELFF.

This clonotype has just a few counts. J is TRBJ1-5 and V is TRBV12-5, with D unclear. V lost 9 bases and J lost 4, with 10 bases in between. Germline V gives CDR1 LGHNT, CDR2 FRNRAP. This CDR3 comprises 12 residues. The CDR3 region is CARSGCNQPQHF. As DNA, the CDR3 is TGTGCTAGATCGGGGTGTAATCAGCCCCAGCATTTT.

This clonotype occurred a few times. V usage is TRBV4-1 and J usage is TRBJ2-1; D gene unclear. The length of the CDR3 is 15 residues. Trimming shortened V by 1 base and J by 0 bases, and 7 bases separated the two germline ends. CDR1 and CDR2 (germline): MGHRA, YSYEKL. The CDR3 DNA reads TGCGCCAGCAGCCAAGTGGCGGCCTCCTACAATGAGCAGTTCTTC. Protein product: CASSQVAASYNEQFF.

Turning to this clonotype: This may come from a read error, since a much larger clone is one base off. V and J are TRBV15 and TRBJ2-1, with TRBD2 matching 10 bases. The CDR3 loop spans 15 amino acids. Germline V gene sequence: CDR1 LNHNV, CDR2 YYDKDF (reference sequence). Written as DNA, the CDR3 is TGTGCCGCCAGCCGAAAGCGGGAGGGTTACAATGAGCAGTTCTTC. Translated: CAASRKREGYNEQFF. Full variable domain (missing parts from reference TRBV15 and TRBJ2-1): DAMVIQNPRYQVTQFGKPVTLSCSQTLNHNVMYWYQQKSSQAPKLLFHYYDKDFNNEADTPDNFQSRRPNTSFCFLDIRSPGLGDTAMYLCAASRKREGYNEQFFGPGTRLTVL.

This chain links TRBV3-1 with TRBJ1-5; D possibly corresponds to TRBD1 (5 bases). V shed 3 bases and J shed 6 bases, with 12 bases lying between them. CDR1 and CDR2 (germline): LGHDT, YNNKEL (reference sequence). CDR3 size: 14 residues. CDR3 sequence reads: CASSHAGGGQPQHF. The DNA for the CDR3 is TGTGCCAGCAGCCACGCCGGGGGGGGTCAGCCCCAGCATTTT.

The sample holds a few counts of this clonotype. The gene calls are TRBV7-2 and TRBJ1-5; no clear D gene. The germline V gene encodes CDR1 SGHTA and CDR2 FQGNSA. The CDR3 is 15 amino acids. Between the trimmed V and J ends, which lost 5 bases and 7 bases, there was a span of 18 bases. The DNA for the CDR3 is TGTGCCAGCAGCCAAGGACCCGGGGTCGGGCAGCCCCAGCATTTT. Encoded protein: CASSQGPGVGQPQHF.

CDR3 protein: CASSPSVGDSEKLFF. The CDR3 nucleotides are TGCGCCAGCAGCCCGTCCGTTGGGGATAGCGAAAAACTGTTTTTT. J is TRBJ1-4 and V is TRBV5-1; D uncertain. The V and J ends lost 4 bases and 8 bases respectively, with 18 bases between them. The CDR3 consists of 15 residues. From germline, CDR1 is SGHRS and CDR2 YFSETQ.

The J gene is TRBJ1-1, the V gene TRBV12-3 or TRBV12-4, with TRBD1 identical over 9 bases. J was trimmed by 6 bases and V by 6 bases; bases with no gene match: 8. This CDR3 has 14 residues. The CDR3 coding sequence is TGTGCCAGCAGGGGGAGACAGGGGGGGGCTGAAGCTTTCTTT. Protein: CASRGRQGGAEAFF.

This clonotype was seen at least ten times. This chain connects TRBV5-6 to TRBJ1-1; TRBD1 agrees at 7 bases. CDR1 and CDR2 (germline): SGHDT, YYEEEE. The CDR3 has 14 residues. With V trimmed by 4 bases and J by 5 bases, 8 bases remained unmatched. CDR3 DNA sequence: TGTGCCAGCAGCGGGGTTACAGGGGTTACTGAAGCTTTCTTT. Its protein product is CASSGVTGVTEAFF.